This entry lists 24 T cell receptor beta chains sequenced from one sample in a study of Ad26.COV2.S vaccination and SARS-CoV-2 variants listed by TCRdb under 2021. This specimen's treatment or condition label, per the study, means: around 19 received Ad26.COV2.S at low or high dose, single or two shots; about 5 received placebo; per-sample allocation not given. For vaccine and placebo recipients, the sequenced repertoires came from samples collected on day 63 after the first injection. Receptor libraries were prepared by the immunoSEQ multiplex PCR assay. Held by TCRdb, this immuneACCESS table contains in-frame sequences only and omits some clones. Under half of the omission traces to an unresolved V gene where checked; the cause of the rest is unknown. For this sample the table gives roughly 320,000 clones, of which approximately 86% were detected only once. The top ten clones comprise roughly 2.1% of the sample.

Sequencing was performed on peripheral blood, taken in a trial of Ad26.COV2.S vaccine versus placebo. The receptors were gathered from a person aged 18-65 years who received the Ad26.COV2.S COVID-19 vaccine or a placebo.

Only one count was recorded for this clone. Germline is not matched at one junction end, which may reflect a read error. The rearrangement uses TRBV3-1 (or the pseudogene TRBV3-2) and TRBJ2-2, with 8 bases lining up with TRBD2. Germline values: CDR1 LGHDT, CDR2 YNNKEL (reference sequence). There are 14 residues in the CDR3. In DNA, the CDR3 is TGCGCCAGCAGCCAGACGGGGGGGGCCGGGGAGCTGTTTTTT. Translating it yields CASSQTGGAGELFF.

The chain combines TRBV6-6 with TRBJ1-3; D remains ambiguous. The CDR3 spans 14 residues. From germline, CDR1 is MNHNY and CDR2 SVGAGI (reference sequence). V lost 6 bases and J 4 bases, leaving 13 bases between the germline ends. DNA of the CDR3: TGTGCCAGCAGCTCCTCCGTGGTCGGAAACACCATATATTTT. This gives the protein CASSSSVVGNTIYF.

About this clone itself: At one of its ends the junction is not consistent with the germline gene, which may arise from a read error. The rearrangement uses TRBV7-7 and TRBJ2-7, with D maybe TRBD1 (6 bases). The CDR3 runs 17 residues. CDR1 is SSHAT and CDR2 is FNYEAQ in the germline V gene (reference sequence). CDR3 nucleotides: TGTGCTAGCAGCCCCACGAACCCGGACAGAAGCTCCTACGAGCAGTACTTC. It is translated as CASSPTNPDRSSYEQYF.

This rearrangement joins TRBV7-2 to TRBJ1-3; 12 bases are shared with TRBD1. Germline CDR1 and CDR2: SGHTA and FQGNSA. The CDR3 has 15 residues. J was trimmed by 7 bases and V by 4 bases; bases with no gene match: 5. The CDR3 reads CASSSGGTGGNTIYF. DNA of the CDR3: TGTGCCAGCAGCTCCGGCGGGACAGGGGGCAACACCATATATTTT. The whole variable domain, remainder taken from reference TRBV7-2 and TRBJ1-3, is GAGVSQSPSNKVTEKGKDVELRCDPISGHTALYWYRQSLGQGLEFLIYFQGNSAPDKSGLPSDRFSAERTGGSVSTLTIQRTQQEDSAVYLCASSSGGTGGNTIYFGEGSWLTVV.

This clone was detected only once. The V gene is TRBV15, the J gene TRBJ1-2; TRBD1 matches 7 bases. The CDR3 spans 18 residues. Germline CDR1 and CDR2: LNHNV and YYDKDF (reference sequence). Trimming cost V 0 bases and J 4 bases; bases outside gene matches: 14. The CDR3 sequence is CATSREQGGLSRSYGYTF. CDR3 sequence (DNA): TGTGCCACCAGCAGAGAGCAGGGGGGCCTTAGTCGAAGCTATGGCTACACCTTC. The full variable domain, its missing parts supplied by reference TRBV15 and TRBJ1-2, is DAMVIQNPRYQVTQFGKPVTLSCSQTLNHNVMYWYQQKSSQAPKLLFHYYDKDFNNEADTPDNFQSRRPNTSFCFLDIRSPGLGDTAMYLCATSREQGGLSRSYGYTFGSGTRLTVV.

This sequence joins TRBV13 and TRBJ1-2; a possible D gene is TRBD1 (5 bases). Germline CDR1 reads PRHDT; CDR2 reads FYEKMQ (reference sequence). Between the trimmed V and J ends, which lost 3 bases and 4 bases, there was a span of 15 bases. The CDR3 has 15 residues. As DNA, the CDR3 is TGTGCCAGCAGCTTCGGTCCAGGGAGTTCCTATGGCTACACCTTC. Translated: CASSFGPGSSYGYTF.

As DNA, the CDR3 is TGTGCCATCAGTGGGGGGTACGGTCAGCCCCAGCATTTT. This gives the protein CAISGGYGQPQHF. V and J are TRBV10-3 and TRBJ1-5; D might be TRBD1 (5 bases). Per the germline V gene, CDR1 is ENHRY and CDR2 is SYGVKD. The CDR3 consists of 13 residues. V was cut by 4 bases and J by 6 bases, with 10 bases left in between.

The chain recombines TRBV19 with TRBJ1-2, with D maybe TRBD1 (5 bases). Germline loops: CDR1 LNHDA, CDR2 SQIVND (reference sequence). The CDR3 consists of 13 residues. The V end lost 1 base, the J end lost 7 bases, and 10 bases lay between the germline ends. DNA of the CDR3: TGTGCCAGTAGTATAGGCCAGGGCGGTGGCTACACCTTC. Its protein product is CASSIGQGGGYTF.

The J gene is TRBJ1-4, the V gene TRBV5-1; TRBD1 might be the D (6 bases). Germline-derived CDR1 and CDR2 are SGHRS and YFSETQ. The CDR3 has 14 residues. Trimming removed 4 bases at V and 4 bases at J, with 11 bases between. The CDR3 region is CASSPRGGNEKLFF. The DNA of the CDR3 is TGCGCCAGCAGCCCCAGGGGTGGTAATGAAAAACTGTTTTTT.

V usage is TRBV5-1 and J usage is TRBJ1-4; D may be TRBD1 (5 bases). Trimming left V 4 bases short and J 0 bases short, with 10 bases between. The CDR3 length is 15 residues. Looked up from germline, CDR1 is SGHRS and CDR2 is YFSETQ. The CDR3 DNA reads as TGCGCCAGCAGCCCGGGGGGGGCAACTAATGAAAAACTGTTTTTT. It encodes CASSPGGATNEKLFF. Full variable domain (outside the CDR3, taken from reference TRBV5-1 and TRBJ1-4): KAGVTQTPRYLIKTRGQQVTLSCSPISGHRSVSWYQQTPGQGLQFLFEYFSETQRNKGNFPGRFSGRQFSNSRSEMNVSTLELGDSALYLCASSPGGATNEKLFFGSGTQLSVL.

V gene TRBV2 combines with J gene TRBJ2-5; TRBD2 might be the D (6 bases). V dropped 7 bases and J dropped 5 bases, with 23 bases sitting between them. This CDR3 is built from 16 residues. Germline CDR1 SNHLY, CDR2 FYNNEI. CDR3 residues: CASTERKMGGGETQYF. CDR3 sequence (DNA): TGTGCCAGCACCGAACGCAAAATGGGGGGTGGGGAGACCCAGTACTTC.

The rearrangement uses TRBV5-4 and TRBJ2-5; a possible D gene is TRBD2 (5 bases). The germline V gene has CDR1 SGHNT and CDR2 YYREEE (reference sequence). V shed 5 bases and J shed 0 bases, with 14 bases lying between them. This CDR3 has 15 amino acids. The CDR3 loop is CASRGGPPYQETQYF. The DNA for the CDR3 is TGTGCCAGCAGGGGCGGGCCGCCTTACCAAGAGACCCAGTACTTC.

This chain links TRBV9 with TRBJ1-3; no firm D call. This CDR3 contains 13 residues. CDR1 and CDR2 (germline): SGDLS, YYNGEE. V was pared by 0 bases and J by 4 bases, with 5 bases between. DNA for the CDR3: TGTGCCAGCAGCGTAGGACTGGGAAACACCATATATTTT. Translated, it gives CASSVGLGNTIYF.

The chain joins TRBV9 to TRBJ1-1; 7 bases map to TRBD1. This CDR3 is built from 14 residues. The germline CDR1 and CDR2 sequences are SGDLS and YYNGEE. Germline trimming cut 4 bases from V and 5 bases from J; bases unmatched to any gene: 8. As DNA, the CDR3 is TGTGCCAGCAGCACCCGACAGGGTGGGACTGAAGCTTTCTTT. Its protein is CASSTRQGGTEAFF.

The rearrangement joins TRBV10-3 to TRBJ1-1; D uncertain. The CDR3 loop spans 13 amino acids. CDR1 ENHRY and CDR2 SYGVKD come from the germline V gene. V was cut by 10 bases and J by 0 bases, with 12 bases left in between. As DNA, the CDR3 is TGTGCCACCACGGGAGGTTTGAACACTGAAGCTTTCTTT. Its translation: CATTGGLNTEAFF.

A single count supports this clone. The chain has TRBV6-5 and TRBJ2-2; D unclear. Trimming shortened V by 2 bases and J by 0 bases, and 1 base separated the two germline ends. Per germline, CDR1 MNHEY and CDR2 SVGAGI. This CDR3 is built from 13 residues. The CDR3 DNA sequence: TGTGCCAGCAGTTACCCGAACACCGGGGAGCTGTTTTTT. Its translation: CASSYPNTGELFF.

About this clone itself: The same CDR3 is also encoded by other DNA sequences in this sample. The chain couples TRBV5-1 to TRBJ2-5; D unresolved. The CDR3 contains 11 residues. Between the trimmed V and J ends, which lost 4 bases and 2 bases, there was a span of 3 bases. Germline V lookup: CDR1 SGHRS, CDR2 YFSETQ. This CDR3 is CASSIQETQYF. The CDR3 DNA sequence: TGCGCCAGCAGCATACAAGAGACCCAGTACTTC.

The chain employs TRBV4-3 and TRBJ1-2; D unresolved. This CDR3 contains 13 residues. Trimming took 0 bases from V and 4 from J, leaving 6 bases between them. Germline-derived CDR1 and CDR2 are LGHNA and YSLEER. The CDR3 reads CASSQDTLYGYTF. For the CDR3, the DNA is TGCGCCAGCAGCCAAGATACCCTCTATGGCTACACCTTC.

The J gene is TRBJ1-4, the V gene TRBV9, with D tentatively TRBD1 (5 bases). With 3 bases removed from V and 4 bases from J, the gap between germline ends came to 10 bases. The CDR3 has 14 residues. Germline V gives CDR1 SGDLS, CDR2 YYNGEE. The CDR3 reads CASSAGLINEKLFF. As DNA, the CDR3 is TGTGCCAGCAGCGCGGGACTGATTAATGAAAAACTGTTTTTT. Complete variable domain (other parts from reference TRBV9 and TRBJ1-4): DSGVTQTPKHLITATGQRVTLRCSPRSGDLSVYWYQQSLDQGLQFLIQYYNGEERAKGNILERFSAQQFPDLHSELNLSSLELGDSALYFCASSAGLINEKLFFGSGTQLSVL.

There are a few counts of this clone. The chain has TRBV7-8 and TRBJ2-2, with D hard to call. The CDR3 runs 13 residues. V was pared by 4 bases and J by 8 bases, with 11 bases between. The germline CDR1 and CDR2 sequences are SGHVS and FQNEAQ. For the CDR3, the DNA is TGTGCCAGCAGCTCTTTCTCACAGGGGGAGCTGTTTTTT. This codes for CASSSFSQGELFF.

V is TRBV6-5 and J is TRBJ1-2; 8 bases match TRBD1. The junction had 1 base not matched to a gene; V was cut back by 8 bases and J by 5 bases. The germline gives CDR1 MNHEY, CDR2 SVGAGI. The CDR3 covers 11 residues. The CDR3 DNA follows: TGTGCCAGCGGGGACAGGTATGGCTACACCTTC. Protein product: CASGDRYGYTF.

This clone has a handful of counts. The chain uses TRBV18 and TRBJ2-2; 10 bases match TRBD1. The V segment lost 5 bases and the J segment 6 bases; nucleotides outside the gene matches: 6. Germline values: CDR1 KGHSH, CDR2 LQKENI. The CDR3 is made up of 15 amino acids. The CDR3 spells CASSAGTGAAGELFF. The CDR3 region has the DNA TGTGCCAGCTCAGCGGGGACAGGGGCCGCCGGGGAGCTGTTTTTT.

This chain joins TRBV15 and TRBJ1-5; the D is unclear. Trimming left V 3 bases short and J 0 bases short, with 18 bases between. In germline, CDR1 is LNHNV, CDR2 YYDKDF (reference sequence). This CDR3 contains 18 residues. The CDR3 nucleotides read TGTGCCACCAGCAGGGAGGGCACAAGTATCTATAGCAATCAGCCCCAGCATTTT. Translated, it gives CATSREGTSIYSNQPQHF.

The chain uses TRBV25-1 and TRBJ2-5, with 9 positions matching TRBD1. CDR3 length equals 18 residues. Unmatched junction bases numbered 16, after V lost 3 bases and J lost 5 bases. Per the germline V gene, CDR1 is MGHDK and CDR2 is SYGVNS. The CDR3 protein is CASSEPRGQGPGEETQYF. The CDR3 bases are TGTGCCAGCAGTGAGCCCCGCGGACAGGGGCCGGGGGAGGAGACCCAGTACTTC. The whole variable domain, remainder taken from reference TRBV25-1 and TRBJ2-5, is EADIYQTPRYLVIGTGKKITLECSQTMGHDKMYWYQQDPGMELHLIHYSYGVNSTEKGDLSSESTVSRIRTEHFPLTLESARPSHTSQYLCASSEPRGQGPGEETQYFGPGTRLLVL.